The sample holds many counts of the clone carrying this TCR beta chain. This sample stems from a study of tumor-infiltrating lymphocytes in oesophageal squamous cell carcinoma. MiXCR was run by TCRdb on the PCR reads, yielding one entry per CDR3 protein. Of under 20,000 distinct CDR3 sequences listed, under 40% are singletons. The CDR3 runs to 16 residues. The germline gives CDR1 MNHNS, CDR2 SASEGT. Trimming at V came to 2 bases and at J to 7 bases, leaving 11 bases not matched to a gene. J is TRBJ2-7 and V is TRBV6-1; 10 bases are a match to TRBD2. The clonotype comes from a male donor with esophageal squamous cell carcinoma. The sequencing input was blood. As DNA, the CDR3 is TGTGCCAGCAGTGAATTTACTAGCGGGACCTACAATGAGCAGTACTTC. It specifies CASSEFTSGTYNEQYF.